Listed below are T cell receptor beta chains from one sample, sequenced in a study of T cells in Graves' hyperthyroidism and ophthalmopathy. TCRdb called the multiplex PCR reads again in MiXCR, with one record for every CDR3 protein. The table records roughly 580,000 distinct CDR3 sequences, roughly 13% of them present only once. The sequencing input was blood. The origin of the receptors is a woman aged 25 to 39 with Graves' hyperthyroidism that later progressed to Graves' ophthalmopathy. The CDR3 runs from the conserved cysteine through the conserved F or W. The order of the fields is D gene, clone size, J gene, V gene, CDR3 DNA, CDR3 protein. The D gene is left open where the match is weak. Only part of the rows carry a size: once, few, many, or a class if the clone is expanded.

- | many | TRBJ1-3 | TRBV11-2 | TGTGCCAGCAGCCTGACCAGGGGTGATCTCGGAAACACCATATATTTT | CASSLTRGDLGNTIYF
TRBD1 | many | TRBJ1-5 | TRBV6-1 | TGTGCCAGCAGTTTCCCGGACAGGAATCAGCCCCAGCATTTT | CASSFPDRNQPQHF
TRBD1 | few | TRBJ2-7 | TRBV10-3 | TGTGCCATCACCCCGGGACAGTATAAGTCCTACGAGCAGTACTTC | CAITPGQYKSYEQYF
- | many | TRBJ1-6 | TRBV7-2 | TGTGCCAGCAGCTCAGGACTGCATTATTCACCCCTCCACTTT | CASSSGLHYSPLHF
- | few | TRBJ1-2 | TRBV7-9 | TGTGCCAGCAGCCCAACAGAGGGATCGGGCTACACCTTC | CASSPTEGSGYTF
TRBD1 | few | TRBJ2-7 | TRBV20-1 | TGCAGTGCTTTTGGTGACAGGGCAGCCTACGAGCAGTACTTC | CSAFGDRAAYEQYF
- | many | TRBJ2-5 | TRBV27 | TGTGCCAGCAGTTACTATGGAGGAGAGACCCAGTACTTC | CASSYYGGETQYF
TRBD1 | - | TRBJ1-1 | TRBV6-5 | TGTGCCAGCGGTTACGGGACAGGGGGGACTGAAGCTTTCTTT | CASGYGTGGTEAFF
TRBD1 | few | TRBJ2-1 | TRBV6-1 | TGTGCCAGCAGTTACGCGGGACAGGGGGCCTACAATGAGCAGTTCTTC | CASSYAGQGAYNEQFF
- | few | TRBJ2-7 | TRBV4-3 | TGCGCCAGCAGCCATGGGACCGTTAGCTCCTACGAGCAGTACTTC | CASSHGTVSSYEQYF
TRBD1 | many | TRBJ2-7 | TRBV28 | TGTGCCAGCACAGGGACAGAACCCTACGAGCAGTACTTC | CASTGTEPYEQYF
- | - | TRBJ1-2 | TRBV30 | TGTGCCTGGAGCGATACCAACTATGGCTACACCTTC | CAWSDTNYGYTF
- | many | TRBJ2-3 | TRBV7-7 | TGTGCTAGCAGCTTAGGCCCCGGAAACCCAGATACGCAGTATTTT | CASSLGPGNPDTQYF
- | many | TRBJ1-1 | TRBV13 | TGTGCCAGCAGCTTAAATCCGGCAGTTAACACTGAAGCTTTCTTT | CASSLNPAVNTEAFF
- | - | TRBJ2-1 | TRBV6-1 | TGTGCCAGCAGTGAAGCCGGTGGGGGGAGTCCCTACAATGAGCAGTTCTTC | CASSEAGGGSPYNEQFF
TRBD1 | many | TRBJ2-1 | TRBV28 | TGTGCCAGCAGCCTCCCGGGACAGGGCTACAATGAGCAGTTCTTC | CASSLPGQGYNEQFF
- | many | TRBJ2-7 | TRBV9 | TGTGCCAGCAGCACCCGTAGCGGAGATACCTACGAGCAGTACTTC | CASSTRSGDTYEQYF
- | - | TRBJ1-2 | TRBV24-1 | TGTGCCACCAGTGATGGGACCTCAGGGCAAGGGGGCTACACCTTC | CATSDGTSGQGGYTF
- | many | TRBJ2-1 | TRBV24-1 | TGTGCCACCGGTGGGGCCATCCGCAATGAGCAGTTCTTC | CATGGAIRNEQFF
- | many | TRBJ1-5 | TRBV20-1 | TGCAGTGCTAGACGGGGACAAAATCAGCCCCAGCATTTT | CSARRGQNQPQHF
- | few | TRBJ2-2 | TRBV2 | TGTGCCAGCAAAGTAACCGGGGAGCTGTTTTTT | CASKVTGELFF
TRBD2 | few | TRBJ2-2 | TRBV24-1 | TGTGCCGAGCGGGAGAGGAACACCGGGGAGCTGTTTTTT | CAERERNTGELFF
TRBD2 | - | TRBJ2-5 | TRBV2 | TGTGCCAGCAGTGAGCGGGGGTACCAAGAGACCCAGTACTTC | CASSERGYQETQYF
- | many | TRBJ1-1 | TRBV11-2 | TGTGCCAGCAGCTTAGCCAGGGGCACTGAAGCTTTCTTT | CASSLARGTEAFF
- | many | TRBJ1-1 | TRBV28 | TGTGCCAGCAGCAGACTTGAAGCTTTCTTT | CASSRLEAFF
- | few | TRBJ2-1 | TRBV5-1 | TGCGCCAGCAGCGGCCTCCGGGGGCGGGGGAGCTCCTACAATGAGCAGTTCTTC | CASSGLRGRGSSYNEQFF
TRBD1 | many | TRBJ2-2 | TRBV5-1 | TGCGCCAGCAGTTCCGACAGGGATGACGGGGAGCTGTTTTTT | CASSSDRDDGELFF
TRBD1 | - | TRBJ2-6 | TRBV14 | TGTGCCAGCAGCCAAGGCCCACTACCGGGACAGTCCTTTCCCTCAGGGGCCAACGTCCTGACTTTC | CASSQGPLPGQSFPSGANVLTF
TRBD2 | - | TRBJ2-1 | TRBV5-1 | TGCGCCAGCAGCTTGGGTCCTAGCGGACGGGATGAGCAGTTCTTC | CASSLGPSGRDEQFF
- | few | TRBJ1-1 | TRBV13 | TGTGCCAGCAGCGGATGGGACTTTCACACTGAAGCTTTCTTT | CASSGWDFHTEAFF
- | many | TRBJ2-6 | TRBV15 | TGTGCCACCAGCAGAGAGTGGAGGGGAGGTGGGGCCAACGTCCTGACTTTC | CATSREWRGGGANVLTF
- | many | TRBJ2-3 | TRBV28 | TGTGCCAGCAGTTTATCCCAGGGGTTTGATACGCAGTATTTT | CASSLSQGFDTQYF
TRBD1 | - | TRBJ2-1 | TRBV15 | TGTGCCACCAGCCCGGACAGGGTCGGGGAGCAGTTCTTC | CATSPDRVGEQFF
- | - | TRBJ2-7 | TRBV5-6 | TGTGCCAGCAGCCCCCGGGACGTTTATCGGCAGTACTTC | CASSPRDVYRQYF
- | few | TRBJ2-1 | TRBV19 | TGTGCCAGTACCGCTAACGTTGAGCAGTTCTTC | CASTANVEQFF
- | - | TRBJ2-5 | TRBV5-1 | TGCGCCAGCAGCTCAGGAGGTGGGATAGCAGAGACCCAGTACTTC | CASSSGGGIAETQYF
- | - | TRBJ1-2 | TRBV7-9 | TGTGCCAGCAGCACCCGGACAGACTCAGGGCCCAACTATGGCTACACCTTC | CASSTRTDSGPNYGYTF
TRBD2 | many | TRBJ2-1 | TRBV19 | TGTGCCAGCCTCGGGACTAGCGGGACCAACAATGAGCAGTTCTTC | CASLGTSGTNNEQFF
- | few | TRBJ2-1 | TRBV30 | TGTGCCTGGAGTAGGCGGTGGGCAGGGAGAAAGGCCAGGCATGAGCAGTTCTTC | CAWSRRWAGRKARHEQFF
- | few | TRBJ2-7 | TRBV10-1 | TGCGCCAGCAGTGCCTCAGGACCGCACGACTACGAGCAGTACTTC | CASSASGPHDYEQYF
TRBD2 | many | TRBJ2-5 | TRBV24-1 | TGTGCCACCAGTGATTTTCGGGCAGCGGGAGGACAAGAGACCCAGTACTTC | CATSDFRAAGGQETQYF
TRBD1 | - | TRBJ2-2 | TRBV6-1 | TGTGCCAGCAACCCGGACAGGGGTGGTACCGGGGAGCTGTTTTTT | CASNPDRGGTGELFF
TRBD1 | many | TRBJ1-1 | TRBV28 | TGTGCCAGCATCATAGGGGGCGCGCGGACTGAAGCTTTCTTT | CASIIGGARTEAFF
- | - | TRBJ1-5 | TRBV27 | TGTGCCAGCAAGCGATCTAATAGCAATCAGCCCCAGCATTTT | CASKRSNSNQPQHF
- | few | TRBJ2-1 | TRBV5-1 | TGCGCCAGCAGCAGCGGCATGTTTTTTGGGTATGAGCAGTTCTTC | CASSSGMFFGYEQFF
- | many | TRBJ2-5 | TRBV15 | TGTGCCACCAGCAGAGATGGCAGGGGTGGAGAGACCCAGTACTTC | CATSRDGRGGETQYF
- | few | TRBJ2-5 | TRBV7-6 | TGTGCCAGCAGCGTGAACAAAGAGACCCAGTACTTC | CASSVNKETQYF
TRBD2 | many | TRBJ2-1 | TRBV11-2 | TGTGCCAGCAGCTTAGAAGGTGGCTGGACTAGCGGGAGCAAAGGGGGGCAAAAGCAGTTCTTC | CASSLEGGWTSGSKGGQKQFF